This T cell receptor beta chain emerged from a study of blood T cell repertoires in COVID-19. Study-wide context: There were acute and convalescent COVID-19 samples, and they came from the United States, Italy and Spain. The analysed material was cDNA or gDNA that came from T cells, B-cell-depleted T cells, or PBMCs.

This clone was counted a few times. Original analysis: Amplification of reference gene primers provided the estimated nucleated cell counts. Profiled with immunoSEQ multiplex PCR; TCRdb holds only in-frame clones, not every one. V, J and clone size were drawn from that table, and D and trimming were deduced from the DNA. The repertoire holds roughly 700,000 clones, with 80% to 90% as singletons. The CDR3 runs to 13 residues. Trimming took 5 bases from V and 5 from J, leaving 12 bases between them. The germline gives CDR1 SEHNR, CDR2 FQNEAQ (reference sequence). The rearrangement links TRBV7-9 to TRBJ1-1; perhaps TRBD1 as D (5 bases). This sequence was found in a woman younger than 35 with acute or convalescent COVID-19. Sequenced: peripheral blood. Here the CDR3 reads CASSTQGKTEAFF. CDR3 nucleotide sequence: TGTGCCAGCAGCACCCAGGGTAAAACTGAAGCTTTCTTT.